The next 11 T cell receptor beta chains were all read from a single sample in a study of shared clonotypes between healthy human individuals. Method: immunoSEQ multiplex PCR; TCRdb's copy keeps in-frame clones and lacks some. In the table there are about 510,000 clones, approximately 79% of which are singletons. Sequencing was done on a sample of PBMCs. The source of these receptors is a woman in her thirties or forties in good health. Some clones in this sample may be carry-over from other donors' samples.

V and J are TRBV10-1 and TRBJ2-5, with 7 bases matching TRBD2. Germline CDR1 WNHNN, CDR2 SYGVQD (reference sequence). The CDR3 loop spans 15 amino acids. V gave up 3 bases and J gave up 4 bases; unmatched junction bases: 8. The CDR3 DNA reads as TGCGCCAGCAGTGATTCGACTAGCCGGGGAGAGACCCAGTACTTC. This sequence encodes CASSDSTSRGETQYF.

With regard to this clone: The junction differs from germline at one of its ends, possibly a read error. This chain uses TRBV4-2 with TRBJ2-5; 9 bases are a match to TRBD1. Germline V gene data show CDR1 as LGHNA and CDR2 as YNFKEQ. This CDR3 contains 17 residues. The CDR3 region is CASSQEGSGQGAETRYF. CDR3 sequence (DNA): TGTGCCAGCAGCCAAGAAGGGTCGGGACAGGGTGCGGAGACCCGGTACTTC.

V gene TRBV19 combines with J gene TRBJ1-5; D remains ambiguous. Germline V gene lookup returns CDR1 LNHDA and CDR2 SQIVND (reference sequence). This CDR3 has 13 amino acids. Trimming removed 7 bases from V and 5 bases from J, with 12 bases in between. CDR3 in amino acids: CASTSDWDQPQHF. The CDR3 nucleotides are TGTGCCAGTACCTCGGACTGGGATCAGCCCCAGCATTTT.

The chain couples TRBV7-2 to TRBJ2-1; 7 positions match TRBD2. Looked up from germline, CDR1 is SGHTA and CDR2 is FQGNSA. The CDR3 extends over 18 amino acids. The V and J ends lost 5 bases and 4 bases, in that order; junction bases with no gene match: 17. CDR3 DNA sequence: TGTGCCAGCAGCCGAGCGGCGGGAGTGGGTGGGGGTTACAATGAGCAGTTCTTC. This sequence encodes CASSRAAGVGGGYNEQFF.

V usage is TRBV18 and J usage is TRBJ1-1; D perhaps matches TRBD1 (6 bases). The germline CDR1 and CDR2 sequences are KGHSH and LQKENI. The V end lost 5 bases, the J end lost 7 bases, and 14 bases lay between the germline ends. The CDR3 spans 13 residues. CDR3 amino acids: CASSSGQFNEAFF. The DNA of the CDR3 is TGTGCCAGCTCATCTGGACAGTTTAATGAAGCTTTCTTT.

The gene calls are TRBV28 and TRBJ2-7; 14 nucleotides align to TRBD2. The CDR3 loop spans 15 amino acids. Germline CDR1 is MDHEN and CDR2 is SYDVKM. J gave up 3 bases and V 7 bases, and 5 bases lay outside the gene matches. For the CDR3, the DNA is TGTGCCAGCAAGTGGGGGACTAGCGGGAGCTACGAGCAGTACTTC. Translated, it gives CASKWGTSGSYEQYF. The variable domain in full, with the rest retrieved from reference TRBV28 and TRBJ2-7, is DVKVTQSSRYLVKRTGEKVFLECVQDMDHENMFWYRQDPGLGLRLIYFSYDVKMKEKGDIPEGYSVSREKKERFSLILESASTNQTSMYLCASKWGTSGSYEQYFGPGTRLTVT.

This clone appeared once. This rearrangement joins TRBV7-9 to TRBJ2-5; D not resolved. TRBJ2-7 explains the end of the DNA better; the J call may be wrong. This CDR3 is 12 amino acids long. Germline V gene data show CDR1 as SEHNR and CDR2 as FQNEAQ (reference sequence). CDR3: CASSYISYEQYF. The CDR3 DNA follows: TGTGCCAGCAGCTACATCTCCTACGAGCAGTACTTC.

The V call is TRBV7-3, the J call TRBJ2-3, with D possibly matching TRBD2 (6 bases). V was pared by 3 bases and J by 0 bases, with 13 bases between. The germline V gene has CDR1 SGHTA and CDR2 FQGTGA. CDR3 length: 16 residues. The chain's CDR3 is CASSFIADPSTDTQYF. Written as DNA, the CDR3 is TGTGCCAGCAGCTTCATAGCGGATCCTAGCACAGATACGCAGTATTTT.

The CDR3 protein is CAISRTGEGYNEQFF. DNA of the CDR3: TGTGCCATCAGTAGGACAGGGGAGGGTTACAATGAGCAGTTCTTC. The V gene is TRBV10-3, the J gene TRBJ2-1; the match to TRBD1 covers 9 bases. This CDR3 spans 15 amino acids. V lost 5 bases, J lost 4 bases, and 6 bases stayed unmatched. Per the germline V gene, CDR1 is ENHRY and CDR2 is SYGVKD.

Regarding this clone: A far larger clone is one nucleotide away, so this likely arose from a read error. CDR3 sequence: CTSQTGGGGELFF. CDR3 nucleotide sequence: TGCACCAGCCAGACAGGGGGCGGCGGGGAGCTGTTTTTT. The rearrangement uses TRBV10-1 and TRBJ2-2, with TRBD1 matching 10 bases. Germline V CDR1 and CDR2: WNHNN, SYGVQD (reference sequence). This CDR3 is 13 amino acids long.

This sequence joins TRBV27 and TRBJ2-3; TRBD1 agrees at 10 bases. The CDR3 sequence is 15 residues long. V was pared by 2 bases and J by 7 bases, with 6 bases of the junction left unmatched. Germline-derived CDR1 and CDR2 are MNHEY and SMNVEV (reference sequence). CDR3 region: CASSLGTGVANTQYF. CDR3 bases: TGTGCCAGCAGTTTAGGGACAGGGGTCGCGAATACGCAGTATTTT.